The clone carrying this T cell receptor beta chain was seen at least ten times. Its matching antigen is unknown. TCRdb passed the 5' RACE reads through MiXCR, listing each CDR3 protein once. The sample lists 310,000 or so distinct CDR3 sequences, roughly 10% seen once, with around 7.1% in the top ten. Germline CDR1 and CDR2: SGDLS and YYNGEE. The CDR3 covers 13 residues. The trim removed 1 base at V and 10 bases at J, leaving 3 bases unmatched. The sample originates from a study of identical twins. Broader study findings: For out-of-frame alpha sequences shared by twins, low generation probability was in excess.

This same sample was also part of a study on yellow fever vaccine responses in identical twins.

The V call is TRBV9, the J call TRBJ2-2; 8 bases are shared with TRBD1. Source material: CD8+ T cells sorted from blood. This clonotype was sampled from a woman under 30 in good health. The CDR3 spells CASSVSGGPELFF. The CDR3 DNA follows: TGTGCCAGCAGCGTATCAGGGGGCCCGGAGCTGTTTTTT.